This T cell receptor (beta chain) emerged from a study of early T cells in non-severe SARS-CoV-2 infection. Study-level information: It was bulk RNA from unsorted whole blood that was sequenced, and the chains were unpaired.

Overall study results and limits: Private and CD4 specificities were missed by VDJdb matching, which favored anti-spike CD8 responses.

This clonotype was picked up a small number of times. The antigen is undetermined. The V end lost 6 bases, the J end lost 9 bases, and 12 bases lay between the germline ends. Germline V CDR1 and CDR2: SNHLY, FYNNEI. This CDR3 region has 12 residues. Unique molecular identifiers were affixed to single, distinct cDNA molecules. TCRdb recomputed calls from the 5' RACE reads with MiXCR, one row per CDR3 protein. The sample consists of 55,000 to 65,000 distinct CDR3 sequences, 12% of them appearing once. This TCR was sampled from an adult who was a healthcare worker with PCR-confirmed SARS-CoV-2 infection or an uninfected control (not recorded which). The rearrangement joins TRBV2 to TRBJ2-1; D ambiguous. The sequenced sample consisted of whole blood. The CDR3 region is CASSEQSSEQFF. The CDR3 DNA is TGTGCCAGCAGCGAACAGTCGAGTGAGCAGTTCTTC.